One and the same sample provided the 16 T cell receptor beta chains below, sequenced in a study of monozygotic twins with inflammatory bowel disease. TCRdb reprocessed the 5' RACE reads, with one entry per CDR3 protein and no DNA. Its table records approximately 160,000 distinct CDR3 sequences. Sequencing was performed on blood. The receptors here all came from a human donor with ulcerative colitis or Crohn's disease, or a healthy co-twin of an affected twin (not recorded which).

V gene TRBV18 combines with J gene TRBJ1-1. In germline, CDR1 is KGHSH, CDR2 LQKENI. The CDR3 has 14 amino acids. Here the CDR3 reads CASSPMNRDTEAFF.

The genes are TRBV7-2 and TRBJ2-5; absent DNA, TCRdb's TRBD2 call cannot be checked. Per germline, CDR1 SGHTA and CDR2 FQGNSA. CDR3 length equals 15 residues. The CDR3 spells CASSFSQRELETQYF.

The rearrangement joins TRBV6-5 to TRBJ1-1. This CDR3 has 13 amino acids. Germline loops: CDR1 MNHEY, CDR2 SVGAGI. The CDR3: CASSYSGVTEAFF.

The chain uses TRBV7-9 and TRBJ2-1. The germline CDR1 and CDR2 sequences are SEHNR and FQNEAQ (reference sequence). The CDR3 runs 13 residues. The CDR3 sequence is CASSLNLDNEQFF.

This chain joins TRBV30 and TRBJ2-4; TCRdb calls TRBD1, which cannot be checked without DNA. This CDR3 has 13 amino acids. Germline V gene lookup returns CDR1 GTSNPN and CDR2 SVGIG (reference sequence). CDR3 amino acids: CACTGSGKNIQYF.

The chain is built from TRBV24-1 and TRBJ2-4; lacking DNA, the TRBD1 call made by TCRdb goes unchecked. The CDR3 runs 13 residues. Germline V gene sequence: CDR1 KGHDR, CDR2 SFDVKD. The CDR3 loop reads CATGPGRENIQYF.

The chain carries TRBV28 and TRBJ1-3. This CDR3 is built from 14 residues. Germline lookup yields CDR1 MDHEN and CDR2 SYDVKM. The CDR3: CASGELGSGNTIYF. Filled out from reference TRBV28 and TRBJ1-3, the complete variable domain reads DVKVTQSSRYLVKRTGEKVFLECVQDMDHENMFWYRQDPGLGLRLIYFSYDVKMKEKGDIPEGYSVSREKKERFSLILESASTNQTSMYLCASGELGSGNTIYFGEGSWLTVV.

The chain links TRBV5-1 to TRBJ1-1; TCRdb proposes TRBD1, but this gene call is untestable without DNA. Per germline, CDR1 SGHRS and CDR2 YFSETQ. The CDR3 consists of 18 residues. The chain's CDR3 is CASRFSGTSSGENAEAFF.

The chain couples TRBV5-4 to TRBJ2-7; absent DNA, TCRdb's TRBD2 call cannot be checked. CDR3 length: 13 residues. Germline V gives CDR1 SGHNT, CDR2 YYREEE (reference sequence). The CDR3: CASSWGLGHEQYF.

The V call is TRBV7-2, the J call TRBJ1-2. This CDR3 is built from 12 residues. The germline CDR1 and CDR2 sequences are SGHTA and FQGNSA. CDR3 region: CASSSSRPGYTF.

The chain recombines TRBV3-1 with TRBJ2-5; the D gene TCRdb calls, TRBD2, cannot be checked with no DNA. The CDR3 runs to 14 residues. Germline-derived CDR1 and CDR2 are LGHDT and YNNKEL (reference sequence). The CDR3 spells CASSLLAYQETQYF.

This chain uses TRBV12-3 or TRBV12-4 with TRBJ2-2; without DNA, the TCRdb call of TRBD1 cannot be checked. The CDR3 loop spans 18 amino acids. CDR3 in amino acids: CASSWRRDRGRDTGELFF.

The chain carries TRBV28 and TRBJ2-1. CDR3 length: 16 amino acids. Germline V gene sequence: CDR1 MDHEN, CDR2 SYDVKM. The CDR3 is CASSSYTFSSYNEQFF.

This chain links TRBV7-2 with TRBJ2-3; the TCRdb D gene call, TRBD1, has no DNA to confirm it. The V gene's germline CDR1 is SGHTA and CDR2 FQGNSA. The CDR3 contains 15 residues. CDR3 in amino acids: CASSRDRVGTDTQYF. Filled out from reference TRBV7-2 and TRBJ2-3, the complete variable domain reads GAGVSQSPSNKVTEKGKDVELRCDPISGHTALYWYRQSLGQGLEFLIYFQGNSAPDKSGLPSDRFSAERTGGSVSTLTIQRTQQEDSAVYLCASSRDRVGTDTQYFGPGTRLTVL.

The J gene is TRBJ1-5, the V gene TRBV5-1; the TCRdb D gene call, TRBD1, has no DNA to confirm it. Germline V gene data show CDR1 as SGHRS and CDR2 as YFSETQ. This CDR3 is 14 amino acids long. The CDR3 loop reads CALHRRGEDQPQHF.

The chain uses TRBV7-2 and TRBJ2-1; TCRdb's D call of TRBD2 is untestable without DNA. The CDR3 sequence is 14 residues long. Germline V gene data show CDR1 as SGHTA and CDR2 as FQGNSA. The chain's CDR3 is CASRAGLSYNEQFF.